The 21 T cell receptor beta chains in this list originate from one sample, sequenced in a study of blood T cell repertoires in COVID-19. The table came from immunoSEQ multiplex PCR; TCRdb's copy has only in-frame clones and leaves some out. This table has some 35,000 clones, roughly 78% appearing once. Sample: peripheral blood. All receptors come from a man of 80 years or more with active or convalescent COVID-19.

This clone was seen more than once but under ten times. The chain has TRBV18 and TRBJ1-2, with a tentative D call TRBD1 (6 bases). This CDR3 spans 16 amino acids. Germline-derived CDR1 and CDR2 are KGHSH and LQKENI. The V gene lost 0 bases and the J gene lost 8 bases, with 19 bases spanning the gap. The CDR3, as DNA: TGTGCCAGCTCACCACCGCCCGGGACAAATACGAGAGGCTACACCTTC. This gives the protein CASSPPPGTNTRGYTF.

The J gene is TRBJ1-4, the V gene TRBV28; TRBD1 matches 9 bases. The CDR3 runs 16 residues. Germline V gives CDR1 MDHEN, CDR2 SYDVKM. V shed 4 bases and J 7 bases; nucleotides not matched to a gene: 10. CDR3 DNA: TGTGCCAGCAGTTCAAGGACAGGGGCAGGAGGTGAAAAACTGTTTTTT. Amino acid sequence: CASSSRTGAGGEKLFF.

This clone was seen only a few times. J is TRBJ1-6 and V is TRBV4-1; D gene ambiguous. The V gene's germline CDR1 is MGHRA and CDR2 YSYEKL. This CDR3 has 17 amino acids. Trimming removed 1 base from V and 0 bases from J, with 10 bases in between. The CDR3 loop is CASSQVSGSSYNSPLHF. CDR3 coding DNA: TGCGCCAGCAGCCAAGTCTCGGGAAGCTCCTATAATTCACCCCTCCACTTT.

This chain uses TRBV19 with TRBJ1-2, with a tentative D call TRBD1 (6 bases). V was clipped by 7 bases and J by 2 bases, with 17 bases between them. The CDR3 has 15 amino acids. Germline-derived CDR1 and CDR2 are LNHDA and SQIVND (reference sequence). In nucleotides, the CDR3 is TGTGCCAGTACCAACAACAGGGAGTCGAACTATGGCTACACCTTC. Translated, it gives CASTNNRESNYGYTF.

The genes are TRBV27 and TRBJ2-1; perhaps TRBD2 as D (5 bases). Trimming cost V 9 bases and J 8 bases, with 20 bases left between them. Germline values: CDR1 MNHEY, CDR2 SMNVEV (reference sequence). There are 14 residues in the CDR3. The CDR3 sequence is CASRGLSSPYEQFF. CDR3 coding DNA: TGTGCCAGTCGTGGACTGTCTTCCCCCTATGAGCAGTTCTTC.

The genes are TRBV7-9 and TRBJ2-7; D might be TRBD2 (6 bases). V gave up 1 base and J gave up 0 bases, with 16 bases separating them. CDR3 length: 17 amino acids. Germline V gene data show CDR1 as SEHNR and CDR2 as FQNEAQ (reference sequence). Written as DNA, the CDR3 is TGTGCCAGCAGCTTAGGAGGAGGCCGGGGGTACTCCTACGAGCAGTACTTC. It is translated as CASSLGGGRGYSYEQYF.

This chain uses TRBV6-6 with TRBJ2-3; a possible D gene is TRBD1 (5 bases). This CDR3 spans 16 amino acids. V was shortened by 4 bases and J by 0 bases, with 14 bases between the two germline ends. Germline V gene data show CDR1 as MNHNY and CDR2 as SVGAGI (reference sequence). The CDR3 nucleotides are TGTGCCAGCAGTTTAGCCCGCAGGGCGAGCACAGATACGCAGTATTTT. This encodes CASSLARRASTDTQYF.

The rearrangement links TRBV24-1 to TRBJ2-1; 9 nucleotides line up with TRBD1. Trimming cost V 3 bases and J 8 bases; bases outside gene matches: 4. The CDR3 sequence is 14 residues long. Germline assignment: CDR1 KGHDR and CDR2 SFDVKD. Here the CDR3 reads CATSDTGGADEQFF. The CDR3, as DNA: TGTGCCACCAGTGATACAGGGGGCGCGGATGAGCAGTTCTTC.

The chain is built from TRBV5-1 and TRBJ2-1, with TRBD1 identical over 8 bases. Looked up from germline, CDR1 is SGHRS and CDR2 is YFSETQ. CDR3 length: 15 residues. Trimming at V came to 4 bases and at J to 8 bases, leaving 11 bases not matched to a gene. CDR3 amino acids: CASSPGQGSGYEQFF. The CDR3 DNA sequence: TGCGCCAGCAGCCCTGGACAGGGAAGCGGCTATGAGCAGTTCTTC.

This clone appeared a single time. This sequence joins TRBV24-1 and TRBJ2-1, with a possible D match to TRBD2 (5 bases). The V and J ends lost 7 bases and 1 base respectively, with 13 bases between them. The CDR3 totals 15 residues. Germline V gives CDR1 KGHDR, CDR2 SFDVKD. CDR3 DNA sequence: TGTGCCACCAGGCCCTCGGGGTTGTCCTACAATGAGCAGTTCTTC. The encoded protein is CATRPSGLSYNEQFF.

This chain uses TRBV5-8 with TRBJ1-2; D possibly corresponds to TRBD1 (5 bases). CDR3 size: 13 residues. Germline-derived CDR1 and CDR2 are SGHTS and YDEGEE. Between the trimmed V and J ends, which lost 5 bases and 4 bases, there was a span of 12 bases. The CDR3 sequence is CASRAWGGYGYTF. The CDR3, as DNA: TGTGCCAGCAGGGCGTGGGGGGGCTATGGCTACACCTTC. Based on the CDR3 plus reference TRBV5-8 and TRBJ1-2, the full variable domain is EAGVTQSPTHLIKTRGQQATLRCSPISGHTSVYWYQQALGLGLQFLLWYDEGEERNRGNFPPRFSGRQFPNYSSELNVNALELEDSALYLCASRAWGGYGYTFGSGTRLTVV.

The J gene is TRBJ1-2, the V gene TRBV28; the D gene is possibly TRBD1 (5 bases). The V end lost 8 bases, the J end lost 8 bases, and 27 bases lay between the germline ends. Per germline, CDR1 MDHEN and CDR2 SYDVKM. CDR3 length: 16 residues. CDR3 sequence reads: CASDPSVGAAPLGYTF. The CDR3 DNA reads TGTGCCAGCGATCCTTCAGTTGGGGCGGCCCCCCTGGGCTACACCTTC.

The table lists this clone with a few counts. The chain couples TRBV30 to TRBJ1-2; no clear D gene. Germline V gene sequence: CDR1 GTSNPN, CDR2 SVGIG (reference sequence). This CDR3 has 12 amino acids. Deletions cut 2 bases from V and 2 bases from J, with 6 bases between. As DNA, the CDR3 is TGTGCCTGGAGTCAGGTAAACTATGGCTACACCTTC. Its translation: CAWSQVNYGYTF. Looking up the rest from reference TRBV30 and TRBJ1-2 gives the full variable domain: SQTIHQWPATLVQPVGSPLSLECTVEGTSNPNLYWYRQAAGRGLQLLFYSVGIGQISSEVPQNLSASRPQDRQFILSSKKLLLSDSGFYLCAWSQVNYGYTFGSGTRLTVV.

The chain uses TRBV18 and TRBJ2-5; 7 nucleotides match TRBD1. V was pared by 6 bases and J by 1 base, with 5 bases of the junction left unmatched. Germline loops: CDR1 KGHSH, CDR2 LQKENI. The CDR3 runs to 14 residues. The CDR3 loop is CASSPGQAQETQYF. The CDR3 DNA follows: TGTGCCAGCTCTCCCGGACAGGCCCAAGAGACCCAGTACTTC.

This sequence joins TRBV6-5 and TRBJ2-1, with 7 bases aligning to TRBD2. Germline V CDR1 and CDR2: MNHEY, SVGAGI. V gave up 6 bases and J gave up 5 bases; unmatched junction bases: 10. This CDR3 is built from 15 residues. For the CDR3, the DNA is TGTGCCAGCAGCCTAAAGCGGGGCAGGGACAATGAGCAGTTCTTC. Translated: CASSLKRGRDNEQFF.

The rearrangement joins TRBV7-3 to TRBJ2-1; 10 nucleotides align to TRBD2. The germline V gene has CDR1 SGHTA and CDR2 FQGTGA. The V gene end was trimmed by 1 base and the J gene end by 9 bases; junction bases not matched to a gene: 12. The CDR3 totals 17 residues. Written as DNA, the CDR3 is TGTGCCAGCAGCTTAATCCCCGAGCGGGAGGGCCGGGTTGAGCAGTTCTTC. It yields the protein CASSLIPEREGRVEQFF.

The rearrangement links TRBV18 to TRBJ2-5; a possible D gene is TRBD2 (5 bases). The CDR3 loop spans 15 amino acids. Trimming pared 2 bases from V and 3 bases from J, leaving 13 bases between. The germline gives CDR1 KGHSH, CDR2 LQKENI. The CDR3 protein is CASSPRHGNEETQYF. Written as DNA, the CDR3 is TGTGCCAGCTCACCAAGGCACGGGAATGAAGAGACCCAGTACTTC.

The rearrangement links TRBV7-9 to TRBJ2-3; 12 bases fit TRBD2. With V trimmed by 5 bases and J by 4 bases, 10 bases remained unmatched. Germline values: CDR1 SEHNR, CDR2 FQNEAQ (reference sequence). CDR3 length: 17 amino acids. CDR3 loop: CASSPRTSGNLPDTQYF. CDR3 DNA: TGTGCCAGCAGCCCCCGGACTAGCGGGAATCTCCCAGATACGCAGTATTTT.

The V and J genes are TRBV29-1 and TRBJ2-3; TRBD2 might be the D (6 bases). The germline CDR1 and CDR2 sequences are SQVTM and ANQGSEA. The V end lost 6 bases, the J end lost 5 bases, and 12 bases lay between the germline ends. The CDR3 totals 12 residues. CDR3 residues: CSVRERGDTQYF. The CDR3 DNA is TGCAGCGTCCGGGAGAGGGGAGATACGCAGTATTTT.

This CDR3 is CSRKRTGQETQYF. For the CDR3, the DNA is TGCAGCCGAAAAAGGACAGGACAAGAGACCCAGTACTTC. V is TRBV29-1 and J is TRBJ2-5; TRBD1 agrees at 7 bases. The CDR3 has 13 amino acids. V lost 8 bases and J lost 2; bases outside the gene matches: 8. Germline assignment: CDR1 SQVTM and CDR2 ANQGSEA. The complete variable domain, with remaining parts taken from reference TRBV29-1 and TRBJ2-5, reads SAVISQKPSRDICQRGTSLTIQCQVDSQVTMMFWYRQQPGQSLTLIATANQGSEATYESGFVIDKFPISRPNLTFSTLTVSNMSPEDSSIYLCSRKRTGQETQYFGPGTRLLVL.

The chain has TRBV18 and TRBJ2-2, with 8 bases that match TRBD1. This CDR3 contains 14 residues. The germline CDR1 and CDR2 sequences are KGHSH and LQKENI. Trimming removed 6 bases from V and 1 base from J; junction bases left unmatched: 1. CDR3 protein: CASSGTGNTGELFF. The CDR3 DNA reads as TGTGCCAGCTCTGGGACAGGGAACACCGGGGAGCTGTTTTTT.